This T cell receptor (beta chain) was captured by sequencing in a study of cytomegalovirus exposure and HLA in healthy donors. Study-wide findings and caveats: Some TCR beta chains (roughly 160 of them) were listed as cytomegalovirus-associated. A few of the chains that were CMV-associated were confirmed in vitro to be specific for CMV antigens. Most TCR sequences were seen very rarely across donors, but some public TCRs occurred in many. According to a subsequent analysis, TCR clusters from the first cohort were inclined to appear together in the 120 validation repertoires.

TCRdb keeps only in-frame clones here, not all; method: immunoSEQ multiplex PCR. The sample has about 250,000 clones, over 75% seen once. Germline V gene data show CDR1 as SNHLY and CDR2 as FYNNEI. The CDR3 has 13 residues. With V trimmed by 8 bases and J by 7 bases, 9 bases remained unmatched. In regard to this clone: Its target is not known.

This clonotype was obtained from a man between 18 and 35 years old in good health and CMV-seropositive. Specimen: PBMCs. This chain links TRBV2 with TRBJ1-2, with 8 bases fitting TRBD1. The CDR3 reads CASAGAGGSGYTF. The CDR3 nucleotides read TGTGCCAGCGCAGGGGCAGGGGGCTCTGGCTACACCTTC.